This T cell receptor beta chain originates from a study of cytomegalovirus exposure and HLA in healthy donors. The PCR contained 60 Vbeta and 13 Jbeta primers. Repertoires were generated with immunoSEQ multiplex PCR, while TCRdb's copy carries only in-frame clones and drops some. The profile shows 150,000 to 200,000 clones, about 80% of them singletons. Sequencing input: PBMCs. The TCR was taken from a middle-aged woman in good health and CMV-seronegative.

The CDR3 DNA follows: TGTGCCAGCAGCGTCAGCGGGAGCTTCTACAATGAGCAGTTCTTC. It translates to CASSVSGSFYNEQFF. V is TRBV9 and J is TRBJ2-1; 8 positions match TRBD2. Germline V CDR1 and CDR2: SGDLS, YYNGEE. V lost 2 bases and J lost 3; bases outside the gene matches: 4. This CDR3 has 15 amino acids.